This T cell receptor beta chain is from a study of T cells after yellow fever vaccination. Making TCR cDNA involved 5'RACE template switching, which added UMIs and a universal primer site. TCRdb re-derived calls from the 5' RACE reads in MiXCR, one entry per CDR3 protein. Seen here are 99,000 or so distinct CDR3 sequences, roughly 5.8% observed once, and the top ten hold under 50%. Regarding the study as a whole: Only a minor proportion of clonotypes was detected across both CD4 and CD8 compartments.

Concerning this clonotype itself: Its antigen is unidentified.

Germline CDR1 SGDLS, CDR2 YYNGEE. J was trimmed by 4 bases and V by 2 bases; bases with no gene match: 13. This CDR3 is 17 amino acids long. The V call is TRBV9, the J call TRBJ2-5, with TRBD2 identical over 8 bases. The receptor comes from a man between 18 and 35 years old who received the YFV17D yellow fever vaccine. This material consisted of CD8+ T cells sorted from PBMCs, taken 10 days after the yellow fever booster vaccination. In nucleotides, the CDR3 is TGTGCCAGCAGCGTGAGAAGGACAGCGGGGGCGGGAGAGACCCAGTACTTC. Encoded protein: CASSVRRTAGAGETQYF.